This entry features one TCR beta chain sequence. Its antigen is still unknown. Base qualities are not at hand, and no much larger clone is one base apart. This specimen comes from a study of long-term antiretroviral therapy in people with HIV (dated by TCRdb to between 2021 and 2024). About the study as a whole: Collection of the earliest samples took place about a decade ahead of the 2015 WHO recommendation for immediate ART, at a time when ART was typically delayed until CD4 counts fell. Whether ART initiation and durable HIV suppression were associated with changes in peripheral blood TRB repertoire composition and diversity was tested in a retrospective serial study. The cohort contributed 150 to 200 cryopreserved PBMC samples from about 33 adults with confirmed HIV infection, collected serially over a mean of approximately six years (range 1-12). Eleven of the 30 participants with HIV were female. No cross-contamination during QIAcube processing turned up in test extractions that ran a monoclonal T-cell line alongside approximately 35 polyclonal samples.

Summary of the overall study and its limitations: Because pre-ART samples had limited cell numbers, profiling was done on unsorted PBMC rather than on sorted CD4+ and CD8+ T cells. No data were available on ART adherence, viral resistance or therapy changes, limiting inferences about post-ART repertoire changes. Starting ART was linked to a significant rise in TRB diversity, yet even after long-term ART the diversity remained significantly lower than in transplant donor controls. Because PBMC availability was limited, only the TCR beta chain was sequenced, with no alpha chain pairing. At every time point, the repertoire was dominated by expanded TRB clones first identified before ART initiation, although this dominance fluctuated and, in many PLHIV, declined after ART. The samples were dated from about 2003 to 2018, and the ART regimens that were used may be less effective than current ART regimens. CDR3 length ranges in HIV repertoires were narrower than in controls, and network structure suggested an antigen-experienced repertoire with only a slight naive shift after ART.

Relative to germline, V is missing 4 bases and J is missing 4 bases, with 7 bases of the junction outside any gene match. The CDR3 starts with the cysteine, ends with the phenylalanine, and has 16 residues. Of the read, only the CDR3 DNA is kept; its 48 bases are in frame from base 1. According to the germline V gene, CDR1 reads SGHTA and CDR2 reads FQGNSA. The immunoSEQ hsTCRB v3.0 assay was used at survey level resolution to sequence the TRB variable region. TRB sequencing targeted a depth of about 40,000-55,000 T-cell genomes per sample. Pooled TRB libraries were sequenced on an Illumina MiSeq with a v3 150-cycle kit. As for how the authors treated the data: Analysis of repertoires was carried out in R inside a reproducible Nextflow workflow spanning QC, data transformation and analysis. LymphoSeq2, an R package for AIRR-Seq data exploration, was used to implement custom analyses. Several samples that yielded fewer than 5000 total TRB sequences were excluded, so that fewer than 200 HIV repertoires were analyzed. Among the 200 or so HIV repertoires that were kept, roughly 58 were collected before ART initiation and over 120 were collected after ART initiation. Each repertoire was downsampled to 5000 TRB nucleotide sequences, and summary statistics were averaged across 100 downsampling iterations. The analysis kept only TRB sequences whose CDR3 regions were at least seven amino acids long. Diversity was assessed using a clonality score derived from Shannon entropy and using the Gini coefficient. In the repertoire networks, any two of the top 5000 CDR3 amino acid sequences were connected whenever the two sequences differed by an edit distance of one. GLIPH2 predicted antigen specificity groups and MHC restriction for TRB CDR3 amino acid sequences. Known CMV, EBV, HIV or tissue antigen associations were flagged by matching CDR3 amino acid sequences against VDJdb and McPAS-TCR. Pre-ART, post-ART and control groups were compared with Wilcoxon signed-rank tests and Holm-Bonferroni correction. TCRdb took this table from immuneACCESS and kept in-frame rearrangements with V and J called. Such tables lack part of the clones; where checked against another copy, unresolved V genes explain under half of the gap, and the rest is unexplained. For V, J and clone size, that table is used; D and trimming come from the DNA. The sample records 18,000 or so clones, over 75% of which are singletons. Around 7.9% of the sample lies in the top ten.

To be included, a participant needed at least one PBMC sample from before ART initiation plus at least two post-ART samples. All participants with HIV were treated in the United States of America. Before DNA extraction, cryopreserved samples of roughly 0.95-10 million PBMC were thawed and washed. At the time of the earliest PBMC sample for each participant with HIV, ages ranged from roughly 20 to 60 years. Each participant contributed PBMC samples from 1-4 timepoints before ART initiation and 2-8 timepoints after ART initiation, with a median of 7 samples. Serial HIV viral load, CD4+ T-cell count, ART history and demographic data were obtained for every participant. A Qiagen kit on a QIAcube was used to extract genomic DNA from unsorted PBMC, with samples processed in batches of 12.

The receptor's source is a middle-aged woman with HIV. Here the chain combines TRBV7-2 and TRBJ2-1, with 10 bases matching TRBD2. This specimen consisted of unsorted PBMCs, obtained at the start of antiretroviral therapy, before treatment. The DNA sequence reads TGTGCCAGCAGCTCGGGTAGCGGGGGGCAGTACAATGAGCAGTTCTTC. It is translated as CASSSGSGGQYNEQFF.